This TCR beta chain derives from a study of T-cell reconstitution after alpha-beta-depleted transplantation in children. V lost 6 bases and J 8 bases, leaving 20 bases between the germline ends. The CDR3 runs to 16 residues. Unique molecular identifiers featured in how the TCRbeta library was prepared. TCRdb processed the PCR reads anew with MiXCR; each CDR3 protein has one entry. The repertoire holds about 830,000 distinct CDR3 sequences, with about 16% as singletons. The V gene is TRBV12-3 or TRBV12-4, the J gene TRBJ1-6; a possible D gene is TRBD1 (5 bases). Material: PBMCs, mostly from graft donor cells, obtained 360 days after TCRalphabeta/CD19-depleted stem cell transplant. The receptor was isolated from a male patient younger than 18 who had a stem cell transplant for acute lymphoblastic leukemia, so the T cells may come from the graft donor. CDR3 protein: CASRERGTYVDSPLHF. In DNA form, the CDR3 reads TGTGCCAGCAGGGAGCGGGGCACGTACGTCGATTCACCCCTCCACTTT.